One and the same sample provided the 6 T cell receptor beta chains below, sequenced in a study of tumor and adjacent non-tumor tissue in lung cancer. The library came from three nested PCR rounds adapted from ARM-PCR protocols. TCRdb used MiXCR to reprocess the multiplex PCR reads, holding one entry per CDR3 protein. The sample yields about 80,000 distinct CDR3 sequences, roughly 72% seen once. No cell sorting was done before RNA was extracted from the tissue. The sequencing input was lung tumor tissue. The receptor source for this set is a woman in her forties with non-small cell lung cancer.

Worth noting for this clonotype: The junction departs from germline at one end; a sequencing error may be responsible. CDR3 residues: CTSSERDWTYSNQPQHF. CDR3 in DNA: TGTACCAGCAGTGAAAGGGACTGGACGTACAGTAATCAGCCCCAGCATTTT. V and J are TRBV6-1 and TRBJ1-5; a weak D match, TRBD1 (5 bases). CDR1 MNHNS and CDR2 SASEGT come from the germline V gene. This CDR3 is built from 17 residues.

This clonotype was counted a single time. Germline and junction disagree at one end, which may indicate a read error. The chain has TRBV29-1 and TRBJ1-2; no clear D. CDR3 length: 12 amino acids. The germline V gene has CDR1 SQVTM and CDR2 ANQGSEA. In DNA, the CDR3 is TGCAGCGTTTATCAGATTACCTATGGTTACACCTTC. This codes for CSVYQITYGYTF.

Comments on this clonotype: The junction and the germline gene differ at one end; a read error may be behind it. V usage is TRBV6-5 and J usage is TRBJ2-1; 7 bases are shared with TRBD2. In germline, CDR1 is MNHEY, CDR2 SVGAGI. There are 13 residues in the CDR3. This CDR3 reads CANSYGAGVNRFF. The CDR3 DNA reads TGTGCCAACAGTTACGGTGCGGGGGTAAATCGGTTCTTC.

On this clonotype itself: Without the conserved terminal phenylalanine or tryptophan, this CDR3 likely stems from a read error. The J gene is TRBJ2-5, the V gene TRBV20-1; TRBD2 agrees at 7 bases. The CDR3 is made up of 14 amino acids. Germline V gene sequence: CDR1 DFQATT, CDR2 SNEGSKA (reference sequence). Trimming at V came to 4 bases and at J to 7 bases, leaving 12 bases not matched to a gene. CDR3 nucleotide sequence: TGCAGTGCTAAAGTTGTAGGGAGCGGGGCGACCCAGTACATC. Protein product: CSAKVVGSGATQYI.

This clonotype showed up just a few times. A much larger clone lies one base from this, so it may be a read error. This chain links TRBV6-1 with TRBJ1-1, with no clear D. The CDR3 extends over 13 amino acids. Germline loops: CDR1 MNHNS, CDR2 SASEGT. Trimming took off 7 bases at V and 8 bases at J, with 17 bases between the two ends. The chain's CDR3 is CASTNPSNSEAFF. Here the CDR3 DNA reads TGTGCCAGCACCAATCCATCAAATAGCGAAGCTTTCTTT.

The chain carries TRBV11-2 and TRBJ1-1; D possibly corresponds to TRBD1 (5 bases). The CDR3 covers 13 residues. Germline lookup yields CDR1 SGHAT and CDR2 FQNNGV. Trimming stripped 10 bases from V and 1 base from J, with 13 bases between. The DNA of the CDR3 is TGTGCCATCAGGCAGGGAGGGAACACTGAAGCTTTCTTT. It translates to CAIRQGGNTEAFF.